This T cell receptor (beta chain) was observed in a study of blood T cell repertoires in COVID-19. Germline V lookup: CDR1 GTSNPN, CDR2 SVGIG (reference sequence). This CDR3 is built from 18 residues. After removal of 7 bases from V and 0 bases from J, the junction contained 17 bases not matched to a gene. Assay: immunoSEQ multiplex PCR; the TCRdb copy retains only in-frame clones and omits some. Here the sample spans about 220,000 clones, roughly 84% being singletons. This TCR was sampled from a woman aged 40-49 years who had recovered from COVID-19. The specimen was PBMCs or T cells enriched from blood (not recorded which). This chain uses TRBV30 with TRBJ2-3, with 9 positions matching TRBD2. CDR3 in DNA: TGTGCCTTCAATTCCAAGGTGGCTAGCGGGGCTAGCACAGATACGCAGTATTTT. This encodes CAFNSKVASGASTDTQYF.